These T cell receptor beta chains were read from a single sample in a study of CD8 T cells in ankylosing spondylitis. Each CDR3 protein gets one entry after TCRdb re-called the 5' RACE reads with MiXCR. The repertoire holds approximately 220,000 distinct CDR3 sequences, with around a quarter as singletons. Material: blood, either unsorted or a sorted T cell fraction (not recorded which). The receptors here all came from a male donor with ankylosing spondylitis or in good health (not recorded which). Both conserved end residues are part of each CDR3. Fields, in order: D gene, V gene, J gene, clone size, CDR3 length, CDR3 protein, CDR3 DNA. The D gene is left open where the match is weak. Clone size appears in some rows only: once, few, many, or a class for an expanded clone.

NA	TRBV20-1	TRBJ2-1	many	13	CSARSPSYNEQFF	TGCAGTGCTAGGAGTCCCTCCTACAATGAGCAGTTCTTC
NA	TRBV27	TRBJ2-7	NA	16	CASRRSSGAGAHEQYF	TGTGCCAGCAGGCGATCCTCAGGGGCGGGAGCCCATGAGCAGTACTTC
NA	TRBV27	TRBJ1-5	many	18	CASSLTPPGFQSNQPQHF	TGTGCCAGCAGCTTAACCCCCCCAGGGTTCCAGAGCAATCAGCCCCAGCATTTT
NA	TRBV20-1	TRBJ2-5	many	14	CSARAPGSIETQYF	TGCAGTGCTAGAGCCCCGGGCTCAATAGAGACCCAGTACTTC
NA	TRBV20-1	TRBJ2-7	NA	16	CSARDLSDTKVGEQYF	TGCAGTGCTAGAGATCTTTCCGACACGAAGGTCGGCGAGCAGTACTTC
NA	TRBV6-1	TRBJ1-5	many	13	CASNRQVNQPQHF	TGTGCCAGCAATCGACAGGTTAATCAGCCCCAGCATTTT
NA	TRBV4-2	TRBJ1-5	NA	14	CASSQGREIQPQHF	TGTGCCAGCAGCCAAGGCAGGGAGATACAGCCCCAGCATTTT
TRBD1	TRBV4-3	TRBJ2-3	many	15	CASSQGQSSTDTQYF	TGCGCCAGCAGCCAGGGACAGTCTAGCACAGATACGCAGTATTTT
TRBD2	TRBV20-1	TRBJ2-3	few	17	CSAAGLAGGPSPDTQYF	TGCAGTGCTGCGGGACTAGCGGGAGGGCCCAGCCCAGATACGCAGTATTTT
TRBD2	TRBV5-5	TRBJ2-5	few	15	CASRSLAGGQETQYF	TGTGCCAGCAGGTCACTAGCGGGAGGGCAGGAGACCCAGTACTTC
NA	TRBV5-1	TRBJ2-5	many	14	CASSAQGGEETQYF	TGCGCCAGCAGCGCACAGGGAGGGGAAGAGACCCAGTACTTC
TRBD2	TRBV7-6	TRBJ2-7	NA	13	CASSRLAFNEQYF	TGTGCCAGCAGTCGACTAGCGTTCAACGAGCAGTACTTC
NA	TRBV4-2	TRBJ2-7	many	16	CASSQDLLGREFEQYF	TGTGCCAGCAGCCAAGATCTGTTGGGCAGGGAATTCGAGCAGTACTTC
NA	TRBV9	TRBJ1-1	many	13	CASSVAVNTEAFF	TGTGCCAGCAGCGTAGCGGTGAACACTGAAGCTTTCTTT
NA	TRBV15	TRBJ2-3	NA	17	CATSTTSGQGSTDTQYF	TGTGCCACCAGCACCACGTCGGGGCAGGGTAGCACAGATACGCAGTATTTT
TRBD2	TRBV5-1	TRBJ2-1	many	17	CASSLESALAGGYEQFF	TGCGCCAGCAGCTTGGAAAGTGCGCTAGCGGGAGGCTATGAGCAGTTCTTC
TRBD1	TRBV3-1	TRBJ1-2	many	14	CASSPSTGYYGYTF	TGTGCCAGCAGCCCATCGACAGGGTACTATGGCTACACCTTC
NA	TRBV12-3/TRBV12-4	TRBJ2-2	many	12	CASTRQPGELFF	TGTGCCAGCACGAGACAGCCCGGGGAGCTGTTTTTT
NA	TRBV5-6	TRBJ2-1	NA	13	CASSLGTRAGRFF	TGTGCCAGCAGCTTGGGTACCCGGGCGGGTAGGTTCTTC
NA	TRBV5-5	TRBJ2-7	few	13	CASALAWPYEQYF	TGTGCCAGCGCGTTAGCGTGGCCCTACGAGCAGTACTTC
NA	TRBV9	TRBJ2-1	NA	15	CASSSRDAEGYEQFF	TGTGCCAGCAGCTCCCGGGACGCCGAGGGATATGAGCAGTTCTTC
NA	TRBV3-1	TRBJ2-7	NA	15	CASSQDRQAYYEQYF	TGTGCCAGCAGCCAAGATAGACAGGCTTATTACGAGCAGTACTTC
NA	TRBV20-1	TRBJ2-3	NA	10	CSAHIHTQYF	TGCAGTGCCCATATCCATACGCAGTATTTT
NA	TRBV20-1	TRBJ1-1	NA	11	CSAVLDNEAFF	TGCAGTGCCGTATTGGACAACGAAGCTTTCTTT
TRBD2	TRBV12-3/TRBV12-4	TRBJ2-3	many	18	CASSLAEGAGADTDTQYF	TGTGCCAGCAGTTTAGCTGAGGGCGCGGGAGCGGACACAGATACGCAGTATTTT
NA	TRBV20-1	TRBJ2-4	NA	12	CSAREPPGIQYF	TGCAGTGCTAGAGAACCACCCGGCATTCAGTACTTC